This entry concerns a single T cell receptor beta chain. Measured with immunoSEQ multiplex PCR; TCRdb has only the in-frame clones, and not every one. This sample has 50,000 to 75,000 clones; roughly 89% occur once, and the top ten carry about 1.3%. The record originates from a study of blood T cell repertoires in COVID-19. V lost 6 bases to trimming and J lost 4 bases; unmatched junction nucleotides: 9. This CDR3 is 15 amino acids long. Germline CDR1 is MNHEY and CDR2 is SVGAGI. The sequencing sample was made of peripheral blood. This receptor was obtained from a man in his sixties with acute or convalescent COVID-19. The chain links TRBV6-5 to TRBJ1-5, with 7 bases that match TRBD1. CDR3 amino acids: CASRGTGTVNQPQHF. CDR3 nucleotide sequence: TGTGCCAGCAGGGGAACCGGGACAGTGAATCAGCCCCAGCATTTT.